The source of this T cell receptor beta chain is a study of cytomegalovirus exposure and HLA in healthy donors. Study observations and caveats: There were some public TCRs occurring in many donors, but most TCR sequences were rare. Within the 120 or so validation repertoires, first-cohort TCR clusters tended to co-occur, according to a later analysis. The authors listed 150 to 200 TCR beta chains as cytomegalovirus-associated. Reportedly, cytomegalovirus status was diagnosed with high sensitivity and specificity.

The table came from immunoSEQ multiplex PCR; TCRdb's copy has only in-frame clones and leaves some out. The sample has roughly 220,000 clones, 75% to 95% seen once; the top ten hold 0.85% to 1.2%. This clone was recorded once. Its antigen is not known. The CDR3 contains 15 residues. Germline-derived CDR1 and CDR2 are MNHEY and SMNVEV (reference sequence). V was clipped by 10 bases and J by 2 bases, with 19 bases between them. The sequenced sample consisted of PBMCs. The chain couples TRBV27 to TRBJ2-3; a possible D gene is TRBD2 (7 bases). The sequence was obtained from a young woman in good health and CMV-seronegative. Written as DNA, the CDR3 is TGTGCCACCACAGGGAGGGGGGGATACACAGATACGCAGTATTTT. Translating it yields CATTGRGGYTDTQYF.